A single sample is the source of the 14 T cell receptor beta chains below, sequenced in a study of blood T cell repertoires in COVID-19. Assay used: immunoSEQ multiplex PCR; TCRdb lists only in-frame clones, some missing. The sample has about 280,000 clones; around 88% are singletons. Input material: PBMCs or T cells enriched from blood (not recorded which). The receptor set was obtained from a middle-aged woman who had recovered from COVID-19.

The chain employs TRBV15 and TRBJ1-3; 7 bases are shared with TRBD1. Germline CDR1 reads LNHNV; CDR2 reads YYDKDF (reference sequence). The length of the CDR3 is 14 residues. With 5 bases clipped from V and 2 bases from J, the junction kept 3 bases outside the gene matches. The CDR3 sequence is CATSPTGAGNTIYF. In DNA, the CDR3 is TGTGCCACCAGCCCAACAGGGGCTGGAAACACCATATATTTT.

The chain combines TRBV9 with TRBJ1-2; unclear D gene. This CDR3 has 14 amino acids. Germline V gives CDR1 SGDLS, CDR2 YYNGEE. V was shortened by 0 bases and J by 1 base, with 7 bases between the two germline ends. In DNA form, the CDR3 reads TGTGCCAGCAGCGTAGTAGACAATAACTATGGCTACACCTTC. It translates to CASSVVDNNYGYTF.

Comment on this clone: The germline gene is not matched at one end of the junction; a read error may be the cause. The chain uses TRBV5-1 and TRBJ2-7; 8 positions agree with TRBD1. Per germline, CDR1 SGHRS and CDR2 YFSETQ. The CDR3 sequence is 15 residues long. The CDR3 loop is CASSLFGQGSSEQYF. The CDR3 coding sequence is TGCGCCAGCAGCTTGTTTGGACAGGGATCCTCCGAGCAGTACTTC.

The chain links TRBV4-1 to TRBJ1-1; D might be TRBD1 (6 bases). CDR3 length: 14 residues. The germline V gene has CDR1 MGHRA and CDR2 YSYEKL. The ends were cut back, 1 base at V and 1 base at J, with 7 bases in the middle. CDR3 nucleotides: TGCGCCAGCAGCCAAGTCAGGGGGAACACTGAAGCTTTCTTT. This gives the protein CASSQVRGNTEAFF.

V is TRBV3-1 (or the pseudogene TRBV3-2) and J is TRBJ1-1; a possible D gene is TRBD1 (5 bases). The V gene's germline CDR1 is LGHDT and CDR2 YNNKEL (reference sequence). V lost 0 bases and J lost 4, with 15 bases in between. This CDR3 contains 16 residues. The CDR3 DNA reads TGTGCCAGCAGCCAAGAGGGGCTCACTCGCGGCACTGAAGCTTTCTTT. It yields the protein CASSQEGLTRGTEAFF.

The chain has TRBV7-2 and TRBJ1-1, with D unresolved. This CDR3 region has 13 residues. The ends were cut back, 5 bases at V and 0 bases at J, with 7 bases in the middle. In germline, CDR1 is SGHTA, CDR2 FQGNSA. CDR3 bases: TGTGCCAGCAGCCAACATATGAACACTGAAGCTTTCTTT. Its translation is CASSQHMNTEAFF.

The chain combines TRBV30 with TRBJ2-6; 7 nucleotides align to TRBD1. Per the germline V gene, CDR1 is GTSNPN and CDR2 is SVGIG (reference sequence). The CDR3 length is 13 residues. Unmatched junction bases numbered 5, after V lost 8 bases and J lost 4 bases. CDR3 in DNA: TGTGCCGCTGACAGGGCCGGGGCCAACGTCCTGACTTTC. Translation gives CAADRAGANVLTF.

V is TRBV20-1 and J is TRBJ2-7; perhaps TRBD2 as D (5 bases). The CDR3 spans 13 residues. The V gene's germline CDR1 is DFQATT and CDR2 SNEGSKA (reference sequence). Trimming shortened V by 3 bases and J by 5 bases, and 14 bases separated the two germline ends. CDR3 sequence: CSASREYKDEQYF. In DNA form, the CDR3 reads TGCAGTGCTAGTCGGGAATATAAGGACGAGCAGTACTTC.

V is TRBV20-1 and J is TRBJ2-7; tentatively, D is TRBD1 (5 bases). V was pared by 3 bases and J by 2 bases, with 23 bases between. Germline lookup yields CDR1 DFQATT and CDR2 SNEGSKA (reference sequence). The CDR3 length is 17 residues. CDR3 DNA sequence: TGCAGTGCTAGTAGGGGCCCGAGACACAAAGGCGCCTACGAGCAGTACTTC. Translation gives CSASRGPRHKGAYEQYF.

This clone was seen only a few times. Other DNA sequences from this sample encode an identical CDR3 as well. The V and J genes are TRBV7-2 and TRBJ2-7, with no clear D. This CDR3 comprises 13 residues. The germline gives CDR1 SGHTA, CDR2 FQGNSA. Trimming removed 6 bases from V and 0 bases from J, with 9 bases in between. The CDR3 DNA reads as TGTGCCAGCAGTTCCTCCCCCTCCTACGAGCAGTACTTC. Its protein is CASSSSPSYEQYF.

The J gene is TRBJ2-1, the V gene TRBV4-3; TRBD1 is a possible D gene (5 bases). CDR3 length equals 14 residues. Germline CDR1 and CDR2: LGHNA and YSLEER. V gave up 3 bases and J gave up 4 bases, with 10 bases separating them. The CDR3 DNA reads TGCGCCAGCAGCCACAGGGTAAGATACAATGAGCAGTTCTTC. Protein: CASSHRVRYNEQFF.

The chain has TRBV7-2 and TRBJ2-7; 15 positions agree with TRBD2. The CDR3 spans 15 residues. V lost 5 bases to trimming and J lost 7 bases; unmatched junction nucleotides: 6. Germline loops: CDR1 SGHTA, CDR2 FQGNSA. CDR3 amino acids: CASSGGLAGGVEQYF. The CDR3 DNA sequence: TGTGCCAGCAGCGGGGGACTAGCGGGAGGAGTAGAGCAGTACTTC. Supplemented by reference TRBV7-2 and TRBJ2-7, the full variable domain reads GAGVSQSPSNKVTEKGKDVELRCDPISGHTALYWYRQSLGQGLEFLIYFQGNSAPDKSGLPSDRFSAERTGGSVSTLTIQRTQQEDSAVYLCASSGGLAGGVEQYFGPGTRLTVT.

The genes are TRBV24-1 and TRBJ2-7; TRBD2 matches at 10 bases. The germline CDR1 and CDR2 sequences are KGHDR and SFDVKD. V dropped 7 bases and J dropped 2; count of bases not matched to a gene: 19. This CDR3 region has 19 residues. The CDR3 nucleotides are TGTGCCACCAGGACAGGGGCGACTATTACTAGCGGGGCCCCCTACGAGCAGTACTTC. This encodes CATRTGATITSGAPYEQYF.

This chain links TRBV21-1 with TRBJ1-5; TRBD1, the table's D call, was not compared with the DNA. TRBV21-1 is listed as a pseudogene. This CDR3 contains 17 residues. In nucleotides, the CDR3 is TGTGCCAGCAGTACCCACCGGGACAGGGGGATAAATCAGCCCCAGCATTTT. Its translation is CASSTHRDRGINQPQHF.